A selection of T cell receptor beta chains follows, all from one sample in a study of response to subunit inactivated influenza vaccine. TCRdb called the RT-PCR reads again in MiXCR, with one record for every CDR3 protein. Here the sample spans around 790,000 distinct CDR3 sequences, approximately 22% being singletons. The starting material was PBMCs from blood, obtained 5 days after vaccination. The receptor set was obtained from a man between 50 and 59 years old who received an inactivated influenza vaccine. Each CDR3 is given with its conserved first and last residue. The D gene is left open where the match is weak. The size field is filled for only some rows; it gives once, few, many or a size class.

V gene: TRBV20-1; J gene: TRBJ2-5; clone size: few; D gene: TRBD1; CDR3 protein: CSARELDRGGETQYF; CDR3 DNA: TGCAGTGCTAGAGAGCTCGACAGGGGAGGAGAGACCCAGTACTTC
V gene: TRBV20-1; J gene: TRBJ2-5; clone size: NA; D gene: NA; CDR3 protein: CSAGRPGGTETQYF; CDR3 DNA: TGCAGTGCTGGGAGGCCAGGGGGAACAGAGACCCAGTACTTC
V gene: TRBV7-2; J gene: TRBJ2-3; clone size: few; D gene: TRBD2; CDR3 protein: CASSLTLTSGTDTQYF; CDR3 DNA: TGTGCCAGCAGCTTAACCCTGACTAGCGGCACAGATACGCAGTATTTT
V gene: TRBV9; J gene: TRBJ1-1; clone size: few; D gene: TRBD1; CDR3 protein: CASSEGTAPLNTEAFF; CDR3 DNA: TGTGCCAGCAGCGAGGGGACAGCACCCCTGAACACTGAAGCTTTCTTT
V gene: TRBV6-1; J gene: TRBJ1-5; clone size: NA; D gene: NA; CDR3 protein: CASSEAVRGFQPQHF; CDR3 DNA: TGTGCCAGCAGTGAAGCGGTTAGGGGGTTCCAGCCCCAGCATTTT
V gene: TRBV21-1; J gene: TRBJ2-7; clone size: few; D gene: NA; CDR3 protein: CASSRAGTVTGEQYF; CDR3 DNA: TGTGCCAGCAGTCGAGCCGGGACAGTGACGGGTGAGCAGTACTTC
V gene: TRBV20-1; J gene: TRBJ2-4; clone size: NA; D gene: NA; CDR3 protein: CSAIRQDLAKNIQYF; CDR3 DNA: TGCAGTGCTATTAGACAGGACCTAGCCAAAAACATTCAGTACTTC
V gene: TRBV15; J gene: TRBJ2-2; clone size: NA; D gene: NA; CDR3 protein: CATSRDVRNTGELFF; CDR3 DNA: TGTGCCACCAGCAGAGATGTCCGGAACACCGGGGAGCTGTTTTTT
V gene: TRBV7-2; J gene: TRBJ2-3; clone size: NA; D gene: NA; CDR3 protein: CASSPDRPADTQYF; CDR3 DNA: TGTGCCAGCAGCCCTGACCGGCCCGCAGATACGCAGTATTTT
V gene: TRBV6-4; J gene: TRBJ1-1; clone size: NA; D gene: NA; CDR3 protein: CATSRQPNTEAFF; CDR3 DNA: TGTGCCACCTCTAGACAGCCGAACACTGAAGCTTTCTTT
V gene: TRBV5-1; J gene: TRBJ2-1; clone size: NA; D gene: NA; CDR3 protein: CASGDRGNEQFF; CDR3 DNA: TGCGCCAGCGGAGATCGGGGGAATGAGCAGTTCTTC
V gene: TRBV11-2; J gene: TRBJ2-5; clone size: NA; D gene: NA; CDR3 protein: CASSLMASRETQYF; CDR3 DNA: TGTGCCAGCAGCTTAATGGCCAGCAGGGAGACCCAGTACTTC
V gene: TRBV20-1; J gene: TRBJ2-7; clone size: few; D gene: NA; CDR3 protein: CSARDHTGIDEQYF; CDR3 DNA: TGCAGTGCTAGAGATCATACAGGTATAGACGAGCAGTACTTC
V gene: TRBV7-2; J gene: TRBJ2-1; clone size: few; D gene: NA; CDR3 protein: CASSLSRLREQFF; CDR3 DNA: TGTGCCAGCAGCTTGTCCAGGCTGCGTGAGCAGTTCTTC
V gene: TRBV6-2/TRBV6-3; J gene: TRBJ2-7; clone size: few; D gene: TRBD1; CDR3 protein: CASSKPGQGLYEQYF; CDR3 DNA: TGTGCCAGCAGTAAACCGGGACAGGGACTGTACGAGCAGTACTTC